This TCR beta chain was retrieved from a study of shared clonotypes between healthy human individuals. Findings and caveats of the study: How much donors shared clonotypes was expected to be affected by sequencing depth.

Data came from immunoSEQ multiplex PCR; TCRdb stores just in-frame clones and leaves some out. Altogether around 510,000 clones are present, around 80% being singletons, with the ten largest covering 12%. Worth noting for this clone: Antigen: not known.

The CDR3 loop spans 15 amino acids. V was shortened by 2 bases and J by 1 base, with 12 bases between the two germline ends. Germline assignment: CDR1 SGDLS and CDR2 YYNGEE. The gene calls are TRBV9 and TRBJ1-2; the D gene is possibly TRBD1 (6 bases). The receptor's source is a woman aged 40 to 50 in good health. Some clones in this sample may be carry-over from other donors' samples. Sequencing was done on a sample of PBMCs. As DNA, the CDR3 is TGTGCCAGCAGCGTTGCGGACAGATTTAACTATGGCTACACCTTC. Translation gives CASSVADRFNYGYTF. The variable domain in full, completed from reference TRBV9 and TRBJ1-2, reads DSGVTQTPKHLITATGQRVTLRCSPRSGDLSVYWYQQSLDQGLQFLIQYYNGEERAKGNILERFSAQQFPDLHSELNLSSLELGDSALYFCASSVADRFNYGYTFGSGTRLTVV.